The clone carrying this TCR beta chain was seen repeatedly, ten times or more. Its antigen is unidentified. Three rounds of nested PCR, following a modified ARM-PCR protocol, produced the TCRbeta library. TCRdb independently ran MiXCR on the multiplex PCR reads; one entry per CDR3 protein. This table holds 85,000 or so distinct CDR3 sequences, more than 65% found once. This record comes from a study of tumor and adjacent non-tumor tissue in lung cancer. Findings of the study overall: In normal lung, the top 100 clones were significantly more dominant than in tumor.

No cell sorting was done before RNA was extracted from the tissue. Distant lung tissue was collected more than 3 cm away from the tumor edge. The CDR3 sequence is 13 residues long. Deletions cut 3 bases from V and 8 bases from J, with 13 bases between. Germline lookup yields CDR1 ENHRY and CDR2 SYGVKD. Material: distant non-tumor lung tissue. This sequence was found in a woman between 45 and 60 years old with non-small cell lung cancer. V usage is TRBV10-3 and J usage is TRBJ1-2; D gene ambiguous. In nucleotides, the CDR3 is TGTGCCATCAGTGAAAGGGTCGTGGAGGGCTACACCTTC. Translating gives CAISERVVEGYTF.